The 6 T cell receptor beta chains below come from one sample, sequenced in a study of blood T cells in healthy people across ages. A second PCR, run for about 7 to 11 cycles, used a sample-barcoded 5' primer plus a J-beta primer mix. MiXCR, applied by TCRdb to the 5' RACE reads, yields one record per CDR3 protein. Of 1.5 million to 2 million distinct CDR3 sequences listed, around half are singletons. Sequencing was carried out using blood. The receptors originated from a woman in her 40s in good health.

The chain carries TRBV20-1 and TRBJ1-2; D unresolved. From germline, CDR1 is DFQATT and CDR2 SNEGSKA (reference sequence). The CDR3 runs 12 residues. Trimming took off 6 bases at V and 4 bases at J, with 12 bases between the two ends. The CDR3 region is CSAPKGVYGYTF. For the CDR3, the DNA is TGCAGTGCCCCGAAGGGAGTCTATGGCTACACCTTC.

The chain recombines TRBV9 with TRBJ2-3; TRBD2 is a possible D gene (5 bases). V dropped 0 bases and J dropped 1 base, with 12 bases sitting between them. The CDR3 extends over 16 amino acids. CDR1 SGDLS and CDR2 YYNGEE come from the germline V gene. CDR3 in DNA: TGTGCCAGCAGCGTAGCAGATGGACTTCGCACAGATACGCAGTATTTT. Its protein product is CASSVADGLRTDTQYF.

Notes on this clonotype: Compared with germline, one end of the junction differs, possibly owing to a read error. The chain has TRBV29-1 and TRBJ2-3, with a tentative D call TRBD1 (5 bases). In germline, CDR1 is SQVTM, CDR2 ANQGSEA. CDR3 length equals 10 residues. The CDR3 region is CSVTTGTQYF. As DNA, the CDR3 is TGCAGCGTGACCACAGGTACGCAGTATTTT.

The chain has TRBV5-6 and TRBJ1-1; 8 positions match TRBD1. Unmatched junction bases numbered 9, after V lost 0 bases and J lost 5 bases. CDR1 and CDR2 from the germline V gene are SGHDT and YYEEEE. The CDR3 extends over 16 amino acids. CDR3 DNA: TGTGCCAGCAGCTTGGCCGGGACAGGCCCGGGGACTGAAGCTTTCTTT. It translates to CASSLAGTGPGTEAFF. Combining the CDR3 with reference TRBV5-6 and TRBJ1-1 gives the whole variable domain DAGVTQSPTHLIKTRGQQVTLRCSPKSGHDTVSWYQQALGQGPQFIFQYYEEEERQRGNFPDRFSGHQFPNYSSELNVNALLLGDSALYLCASSLAGTGPGTEAFFGQGTRLTVV.

The chain recombines TRBV6-2 or TRBV6-3 with TRBJ1-2; a possible D gene is TRBD1 (6 bases). Germline assignment: CDR1 MNHEY and CDR2 SVGEGT. V was cut by 6 bases and J by 4 bases, with 15 bases left in between. This CDR3 comprises 14 residues. CDR3 protein: CASRAPGGSYGYTF. The CDR3 bases are TGTGCCAGCAGAGCTCCTGGGGGCTCCTATGGCTACACCTTC.

This clonotype was counted a few times. The V call is TRBV10-3, the J call TRBJ2-1, with 7 nucleotides matching TRBD2. This CDR3 contains 15 residues. The V gene's germline CDR1 is ENHRY and CDR2 SYGVKD. V gave up 4 bases and J gave up 3 bases; unmatched junction bases: 6. The CDR3 coding sequence is TGTGCCATCAGTGGCCCTGGGGGGGGCTACAATGAGCAGTTCTTC. This sequence encodes CAISGPGGGYNEQFF.